This T cell receptor (beta chain) stems from a study of cytomegalovirus exposure and HLA in healthy donors. Trimming took 2 bases from V and 8 from J; bases not matched to a gene: 14. Germline values: CDR1 KGHSH, CDR2 LQKENI. The length of the CDR3 is 17 residues. The donors were part of the validation cohort of roughly 110 subjects. That cohort was separate from the first cohort, which comprised 500 to 700 subjects. This clone was detected ten times or more. The antigen is undetermined. This table comes from immunoSEQ multiplex PCR, and its TCRdb copy is limited to in-frame clones, with some not included. The table has more than 300,000 clones, 70% to 90% seen once; the top ten hold under 0.85%. Study results and limitations: Among TCR sequences, most were rare, though some public TCRs appeared in many donors. TCR beta chains numbering some 160 were designated cytomegalovirus-associated.

The chain links TRBV18 to TRBJ1-4; 7 bases line up with TRBD1. Source material: PBMCs. This sequence originates from a woman aged 18-29 years in good health and CMV-seronegative. CDR3: CASSPVSVGGGEEKLFF. The DNA of the CDR3 is TGTGCCAGCTCACCAGTCTCGGTAGGGGGCGGTGAAGAAAAACTGTTTTTT. Full variable domain (missing parts from reference TRBV18 and TRBJ1-4): NAGVMQNPRHLVRRRGQEARLRCSPMKGHSHVYWYRQLPEEGLKFMVYLQKENIIDESGMPKERFSAEFPKEGPSILRIQQVVRGDSAAYFCASSPVSVGGGEEKLFFGSGTQLSVL.